The source of this T cell receptor beta chain is a study of beta chain features in type 1 diabetes. As concerns this clone: Its antigen is not identified.

Findings and limits, study-wide: All four CD4+ subsets from Type 1 diabetes patients carried moderately but significantly shorter TCRB CDR3s.

Germline-derived CDR1 and CDR2 are SEHNR and FQNEAQ (reference sequence). The CDR3 is 15 residues long. V lost 8 bases, J lost 4 bases, and 12 bases stayed unmatched. The whole isolated RNA underwent reverse transcription, so sequencing captured expressed TCRB transcripts. Here immunoSEQ multiplex PCR was the method, and the copy in TCRdb shows in-frame clones only, minus some. This table has approximately 52,000 clones, around 60% appearing once. V gene TRBV7-9 combines with J gene TRBJ1-2; 8 nucleotides match TRBD1. This clonotype was obtained from a woman aged 30 to 39 with type 1 diabetes. Sequenced sample: stem cell memory CD4+ T cells from blood. The CDR3 here is CASDFGTGVLYGYTF. The DNA of the CDR3 is TGTGCCAGCGACTTTGGGACAGGTGTCCTCTATGGCTACACCTTC.